The rows below give T cell receptor beta chains drawn from one sample of a study of vaccination and CD4 T cells after COVID-19. TCRdb re-called the PCR reads through MiXCR, storing one row per CDR3 protein. The sample has just over 15,000 distinct CDR3 sequences; roughly 43% are singletons. Their recognized antigens are unknown. The sample here was CD4+ T cells from blood, cultured in vitro, taken before SARS-CoV-2 vaccination. The receptor source for this set is a human donor who had recovered from COVID-19. CDR3s include the opening cysteine and the closing phenylalanine or tryptophan. A D gene is named only where the DNA matches it firmly. The size of a clone is reported for some rows only, either as once, few or many, or as a class for expanded clones.

TRBJ2-3 TRBV5-1 NA TRBD1 15 TGCGCCAGCAGCTTGAGGACAGGGGGAGGGGATACGCAGTATTTT CASSLRTGGGDTQYF
TRBJ2-1 TRBV20-1 few NA 12 TGCAGTGCGACCCCTCCCGGAGGTGAGCAGTTCTTC CSATPPGGEQFF
TRBJ1-1 TRBV19 few NA 16 TGTGCCAGTAGTACGATCAGGCTTACGATGAACACTGAAGCTTTCTTT CASSTIRLTMNTEAFF
TRBJ1-2 TRBV18 few TRBD1 14 TGTGCCAGCTCGGCGGGACAGGGGGCTAGTGGCTACACCTTC CASSAGQGASGYTF
TRBJ1-1 TRBV28 NA TRBD1 14 TGTGCCAGCAGCCAACAGACAGGGCGCACTGAAGCTTTCTTT CASSQQTGRTEAFF
TRBJ1-1 TRBV21-1 NA NA 17 TGTGCCAGCAGCAAAAGTCTGGCAGGGCCTACGCCAACTGAAGCTTTCTTT CASSKSLAGPTPTEAFF
TRBJ1-1 TRBV20-1 few NA 13 TGCAGTGCTAGAGAAGAACCGAGTCCTGAAGCTTTCTTT CSAREEPSPEAFF
TRBJ2-1 TRBV7-2 NA TRBD2 14 TGTGCCAGCAGCTACGGGACTACCTACAATGAGCAGTTCTTC CASSYGTTYNEQFF
TRBJ2-3 TRBV20-1 NA NA 13 TGCAGTGCTCCCCCGCCGGGCACAGATACGCAGTATTTT CSAPPPGTDTQYF
TRBJ1-1 TRBV4-1 NA NA 16 TGCGCCAGCAGCCAAGATCGTCGGGGGGCTCGCCCTGAAGCTTTCTTT CASSQDRRGARPEAFF
TRBJ1-5 TRBV6-2/TRBV6-3 NA TRBD1 15 TGTGCCAGCGAGCGACAGGGGTCGGGCAATCAGCCCCAGCATTTT CASERQGSGNQPQHF
TRBJ2-5 TRBV7-3 NA NA 13 TGTGCCAGCAGCTTTACTGGAGGGGAGACCCAGTACTTC CASSFTGGETQYF
TRBJ2-7 TRBV6-2/TRBV6-3 NA TRBD1 15 TGTGCCAGCAGTTTGGGGGGACAGGAGACCTACGAGCAGTACTTC CASSLGGQETYEQYF
TRBJ1-5 TRBV28 few NA 16 TGTGCCAGCGTTGCGCAAATTGGCTCAGGCAATCAGCCCCAGCATTTT CASVAQIGSGNQPQHF
TRBJ1-2 TRBV2 NA NA 15 TGTGCCAGCAGTGTTATTGGACGAGCTAACTATGGCTACACCTTC CASSVIGRANYGYTF
TRBJ1-2 TRBV20-1 medium-sized TRBD1 15 TGCAGTGCTAGAGGGGCAGGGGGCATAGGCTATGGCTACACCTTC CSARGAGGIGYGYTF
TRBJ2-3 TRBV7-9 NA NA 17 TGTGCCAGCAGCTTAATCCATAGCAATCCTAGCACAGATACGCAGTATTTT CASSLIHSNPSTDTQYF
TRBJ1-2 TRBV28 NA NA 14 TGTGCCAGCAGTACTATGACAAATAACTATGGCTACACCTTC CASSTMTNNYGYTF
TRBJ2-2 TRBV27 NA TRBD2 15 TGTGCCAGCAGTTTGGGGAGGGGAGTCACCGGGGAGCTGTTTTTT CASSLGRGVTGELFF
TRBJ1-1 TRBV27 few NA 12 TGTGCCAGCCGGTCGGGTAGCACTGAAGCTTTCTTT CASRSGSTEAFF
TRBJ2-1 TRBV7-2 few TRBD2 17 TGTGCCAGCAGCTTAGATGGACTAGCGGCCCGATACAATGAGCAGTTCTTC CASSLDGLAARYNEQFF
TRBJ2-3 TRBV2 few NA 14 TGTGCCAGCATGGGGATGACCACCACAGATACGCAGTATTTT CASMGMTTTDTQYF
TRBJ2-7 TRBV19 NA TRBD1 13 TGTGCCAGCGGACAGGGTGGGACGAACGAGCAGTACTTC CASGQGGTNEQYF
TRBJ2-5 TRBV28 NA NA 14 TGTGCCAGCAGGACCCCGGGTTCTACGGAGACCCAGTACTTC CASRTPGSTETQYF
TRBJ2-5 TRBV28 few NA 15 TGTGCCAGCAGTTCCGTGGGAGGAGTCTATATGGACCAGTACTTC CASSSVGGVYMDQYF
TRBJ2-3 TRBV12-3/TRBV12-4 NA NA 12 TGTGCCAGCAGTTTGTTCACAGATACGCAGTATTTT CASSLFTDTQYF
TRBJ1-1 TRBV7-6 NA TRBD1 15 TGTGCCAGCAGCTTAAAGCCAGGGGGCAGCGCTGAAGCTTTCTTT CASSLKPGGSAEAFF
TRBJ1-6 TRBV19 NA NA 15 TGTGCCAGTAGTATGCGGAGGGAGATTCGTTCACCCCTCCACTTT CASSMRREIRSPLHF
TRBJ2-3 TRBV6-1 few TRBD1 14 TGTGCCAGCAGTACCCGGGACAGGGCAGATACGCAGTATTTT CASSTRDRADTQYF
TRBJ1-2 TRBV15 NA NA 15 TGTGCCACCAGCAGAGAGGATGCAGGGGAGGCTGGCTACACCTTC CATSREDAGEAGYTF
TRBJ2-1 TRBV19 NA TRBD2 15 TGTGCCAGTAGTGCGAGCGGGATATCCTACAATGAGCAGTTCTTC CASSASGISYNEQFF
TRBJ1-5 TRBV11-2 NA TRBD1 14 TGTGCCAGCAGCCCCGGACAGGGGCATCAGCCCCAGCATTTT CASSPGQGHQPQHF
TRBJ2-3 TRBV24-1 few NA 18 TGTGCCACCAGTGATTTCGGTGGACCGCGACAGGCGGCAGATACGCAGTATTTT CATSDFGGPRQAADTQYF
TRBJ1-2 TRBV30 few TRBD1 11 TGTGCCTGGAGTGCAGGGGGCGGCTACACCTTC CAWSAGGGYTF
TRBJ2-3 TRBV27 few NA 16 TGTGCCAGCAGCTCGCGGGTAGTACTTAGCACAGATACGCAGTATTTT CASSSRVVLSTDTQYF
TRBJ1-5 TRBV6-1 few NA 17 TGTGCCAGCAGCTGGAAGGTGGGGGGTGGGAGCAATCAGCCCCAGCATTTT CASSWKVGGGSNQPQHF
TRBJ2-7 TRBV20-1 NA TRBD2 15 TGCAGTGCTCCACGCGGAGGCGAGCGGGAGGCCAAGCAGTACTTC CSAPRGGEREAKQYF
TRBJ1-1 TRBV2 few NA 14 TGTGCCAGCAGTGTAGAGGGGGGGAACACTGAAGCTTTCTTT CASSVEGGNTEAFF
TRBJ2-7 TRBV11-2 NA NA 13 TGTGCCAGCAGCGGACTGTCCTTTCACGAGCAGTACTTC CASSGLSFHEQYF
TRBJ1-6 TRBV5-8 NA TRBD1 15 TGTGCCAGCAGCATAAGGACAGGGTTTAATTCACCCCTCCACTTT CASSIRTGFNSPLHF
TRBJ2-3 TRBV11-2 NA NA 15 TGTGCCAGCAGCTTAGATCGGCTAGCGCCGGATACGCAGTATTTT CASSLDRLAPDTQYF
TRBJ2-5 TRBV5-4 NA TRBD2 16 TGTGCCAGCAGCTTGTTCGGCGGGGGGGCATCGGAGACCCAGTACTTC CASSLFGGGASETQYF
TRBJ1-1 TRBV28 NA NA 15 TGTGCCAGCAGTTTATGGACAAATGCGAACACTGAAGCTTTCTTT CASSLWTNANTEAFF
TRBJ1-5 TRBV28 few NA 13 TGTGCCAGCAGTGACAGGAGCAATCAGCCCCAGCATTTT CASSDRSNQPQHF
TRBJ2-3 TRBV6-1 few NA 15 TGTGCCAGCAGCACTAGAAAAGCTAGCACAGATACGCAGTATTTT CASSTRKASTDTQYF
TRBJ1-1 TRBV10-1 NA TRBD1 15 TGCGCCAGCAGTGCAACCGGGACAGGGTCCAGTGAAGCTTTCTTT CASSATGTGSSEAFF
TRBJ2-5 TRBV7-8 NA TRBD1 15 TGTGCCAGCAGCTCCCGACAGGGTCGTGGGGGGACCCAGTACTTC CASSSRQGRGGTQYF